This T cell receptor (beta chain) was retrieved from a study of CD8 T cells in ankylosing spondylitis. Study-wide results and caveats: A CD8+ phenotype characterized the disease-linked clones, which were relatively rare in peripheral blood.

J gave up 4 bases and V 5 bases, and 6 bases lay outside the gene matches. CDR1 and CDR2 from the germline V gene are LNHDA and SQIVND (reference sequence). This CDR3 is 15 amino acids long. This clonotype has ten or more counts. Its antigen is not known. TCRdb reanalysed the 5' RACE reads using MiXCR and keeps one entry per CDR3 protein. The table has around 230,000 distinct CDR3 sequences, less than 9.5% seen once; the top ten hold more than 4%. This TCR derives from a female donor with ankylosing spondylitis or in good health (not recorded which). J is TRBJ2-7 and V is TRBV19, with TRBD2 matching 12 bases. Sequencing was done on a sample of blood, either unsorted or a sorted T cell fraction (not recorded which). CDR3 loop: CASSGRTSGAYEQYF. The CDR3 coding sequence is TGTGCCAGTAGTGGCCGGACTAGCGGGGCATACGAGCAGTACTTC. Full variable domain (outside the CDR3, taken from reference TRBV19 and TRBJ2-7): DGGITQSPKYLFRKEGQNVTLSCEQNLNHDAMYWYRQDPGQGLRLIYYSQIVNDFQKGDIAEGYSVSREKKESFPLTVTSAQKNPTAFYLCASSGRTSGAYEQYFGPGTRLTVT.